These 14 T cell receptor beta chains were sequenced from one sample in a study of blood T cells in healthy people across ages. Then a second PCR, running about 7 to 11 cycles, was carried out with a sample-barcoded 5' primer and a J-beta primer mix. TCRdb called the 5' RACE reads again in MiXCR, with one record for every CDR3 protein. The sample has 380,000 or so distinct CDR3 sequences; about 52% are singletons. The material sequenced was blood. The source is a man aged 55 to 69 in good health.

CDR3 nucleotides: TGTGCCAGCAGTTCCGACGGGGATTCCTACGAGCAGTACTTC. Translated: CASSSDGDSYEQYF. The chain joins TRBV28 to TRBJ2-7, with a tentative D call TRBD2 (5 bases). This CDR3 is 14 amino acids long. Germline loops: CDR1 MDHEN, CDR2 SYDVKM. V lost 4 bases and J 1 base, leaving 11 bases between the germline ends.

DNA of the CDR3: TGTGCCAGCAGCCCGAATCACGGGGGGGCCAACAATGAGCAGTTCTTC. Translated: CASSPNHGGANNEQFF. The chain is built from TRBV12-3 or TRBV12-4 and TRBJ2-1; 8 nucleotides align to TRBD2. V was clipped by 6 bases and J by 5 bases; unmatched bases: 12. The CDR3 is 16 amino acids.

The chain joins TRBV20-1 to TRBJ2-1; TRBD2 is a possible D gene (7 bases). V was trimmed by 6 bases and J by 4 bases, leaving 22 bases between them. Germline V CDR1 and CDR2: DFQATT, SNEGSKA (reference sequence). The CDR3 extends over 16 amino acids. Here the CDR3 reads CSAVHFLGGGYNEQFF. DNA of the CDR3: TGCAGTGCCGTTCATTTTCTGGGAGGGGGGTACAATGAGCAGTTCTTC.

The rearrangement uses TRBV5-1 and TRBJ2-7; 9 bases agree with TRBD1. The germline V gene has CDR1 SGHRS and CDR2 YFSETQ. This CDR3 comprises 15 residues. The ends lost 7 bases at V and 2 bases at J; junction bases unmatched: 10. CDR3 DNA: TGCGCCAGCGGACGCGGGGGACAGGGCACCTACGAGCAGTACTTC. It is translated as CASGRGGQGTYEQYF.

This chain connects TRBV15 to TRBJ2-5; TRBD2 aligns across 9 bases. Germline V gene data show CDR1 as LNHNV and CDR2 as YYDKDF (reference sequence). The CDR3 runs to 13 residues. After removal of 5 bases from V and 13 bases from J, the junction contained 11 bases not matched to a gene. Here the CDR3 DNA reads TGTGCCACCAGCGGAGGGACTAGCTACGAGCGGTACTTC. Amino acids: CATSGGTSYERYF. The entire variable domain, with the rest obtained from reference TRBV15 and TRBJ2-5, is as follows: DAMVIQNPRYQVTQFGKPVTLSCSQTLNHNVMYWYQQKSSQAPKLLFHYYDKDFNNEADTPDNFQSRRPNTSFCFLDIRSPGLGDTAMYLCATSGGTSYERYFGPGTRLLVL.

This clonotype was counted between two and nine times. The chain recombines TRBV4-3 with TRBJ2-1; maybe TRBD2 (6 bases). V was clipped by 1 base and J by 6 bases, with 10 bases between them. CDR1 is LGHNA and CDR2 is YSLEER in the germline V gene. The CDR3 contains 14 residues. Here the CDR3 DNA reads TGCGCCAGCAGCCAAGGGGAGGCGGGCAATGAGCAGTTCTTC. This encodes CASSQGEAGNEQFF.

The CDR3 region has the DNA TGTGCCAGCAGCTTAGTCGGGGGCTATGGCTACACCTTC. Protein: CASSLVGGYGYTF. The genes are TRBV7-2 and TRBJ1-2; D is possibly TRBD1 (5 bases). This CDR3 contains 13 residues. The germline gives CDR1 SGHTA, CDR2 FQGNSA. V was pared by 1 base and J by 4 bases, with 7 bases between. The variable domain in full, with the rest retrieved from reference TRBV7-2 and TRBJ1-2, is GAGVSQSPSNKVTEKGKDVELRCDPISGHTALYWYRQSLGQGLEFLIYFQGNSAPDKSGLPSDRFSAERTGGSVSTLTIQRTQQEDSAVYLCASSLVGGYGYTFGSGTRLTVV.

J is TRBJ1-1 and V is TRBV28; TRBD1 agrees at 8 bases. Germline assignment: CDR1 MDHEN and CDR2 SYDVKM. The trim removed 3 bases at V and 1 base at J, leaving 1 base unmatched. CDR3 size: 14 residues. This CDR3 reads CASSFRGRNTEAFF. CDR3 in DNA: TGTGCCAGCAGTTTCAGGGGGCGGAACACTGAAGCTTTCTTT.

In its sample, this clonotype was seen a few times. V gene TRBV4-2 combines with J gene TRBJ2-1; 7 nucleotides line up with TRBD2. After removal of 4 bases from V and 0 bases from J, the junction contained 3 bases not matched to a gene. Per germline, CDR1 LGHNA and CDR2 YNFKEQ. This CDR3 contains 15 residues. The DNA for the CDR3 is TGTGCCAGCAGCCTAGCGGGCCCCTCCTACAATGAGCAGTTCTTC. Translating it yields CASSLAGPSYNEQFF.

The sample holds a few counts of this clonotype. The chain has TRBV12-3 or TRBV12-4 and TRBJ2-3; 9 nucleotides line up with TRBD2. Losses at the gene ends were 3 bases for V and 7 bases for J; bases not matched to a gene: 8. This CDR3 comprises 15 residues. CDR3 coding DNA: TGTGCCAGCAGTTTCCGGCGGGGGGGCATGTATACGCAGTATTTT. Residues: CASSFRRGGMYTQYF.

The chain combines TRBV10-3 with TRBJ2-5, with D perhaps assigned TRBD1 or TRBD2 (5 bases each). Germline lookup yields CDR1 ENHRY and CDR2 SYGVKD. Trimming removed 6 bases at V and 3 bases at J, with 14 bases between. The CDR3 length is 14 residues. The DNA for the CDR3 is TGTGCCATCAGGGGGGAAGACCCCAAAGAGACCCAGTACTTC. This translates into CAIRGEDPKETQYF.

This clonotype was observed many times. This sequence joins TRBV6-4 and TRBJ2-3; D not resolved. Germline V gene sequence: CDR1 MRHNA, CDR2 SNTAGT. Trimming pared 3 bases from V and 6 bases from J, leaving 10 bases between. The CDR3 totals 13 residues. The CDR3 DNA sequence: TGTGCCAGCAGTGAGGTAGATCGGGATACGCAGTATTTT. Protein product: CASSEVDRDTQYF.

This chain uses TRBV5-1 with TRBJ2-3, with TRBD2 matching over 8 bases. The junction had 8 bases not matched to a gene; V was cut back by 0 bases and J by 5 bases. The CDR3 covers 16 residues. CDR1 and CDR2 from the germline V gene are SGHRS and YFSETQ. The CDR3 coding sequence is TGCGCCAGCAGCTTGGAAGCGGGGGCCCCGGGAGATACGCAGTATTTT. It specifies CASSLEAGAPGDTQYF.

This rearrangement joins TRBV29-1 to TRBJ2-7; either TRBD1 or TRBD2 may supply D (7 bases each). The CDR3 is 13 residues long. Germline V gene lookup returns CDR1 SQVTM and CDR2 ANQGSEA. V was clipped by 7 bases and J by 4 bases, with 17 bases between them. The CDR3 is CSAGRQGGYEQYF. CDR3 in DNA: TGCAGCGCCGGAAGACAGGGAGGGTACGAGCAGTACTTC.